A single sample is the source of the 32 T cell receptor beta chains below, sequenced in a study of blood T cells in healthy people across ages. PCR was performed a second time for roughly 7 to 11 cycles using a sample-barcoded 5' primer and a J-beta primer mix. TCRdb analysed the 5' RACE reads with MiXCR anew, one entry per CDR3 protein. Seen here are about 640,000 distinct CDR3 sequences, under 70% observed once, and the top ten hold 35% to 40%. Sequences were obtained from blood. The receptors shown here come from a man aged 60 to 75 in good health.

This chain connects TRBV7-2 to TRBJ1-5; a possible D gene is TRBD1 (6 bases). Germline V gene lookup returns CDR1 SGHTA and CDR2 FQGNSA. Trimming left V 2 bases short and J 1 base short, with 21 bases between. This CDR3 is 19 amino acids long. CDR3 sequence (DNA): TGTGCCAGCAGCTTAAGTCCGGCCCAAGGCCAGGGGAGCAATCAGCCCCAGCATTTT. Translation gives CASSLSPAQGQGSNQPQHF. Based on the CDR3 plus reference TRBV7-2 and TRBJ1-5, the full variable domain is GAGVSQSPSNKVTEKGKDVELRCDPISGHTALYWYRQSLGQGLEFLIYFQGNSAPDKSGLPSDRFSAERTGGSVSTLTIQRTQQEDSAVYLCASSLSPAQGQGSNQPQHFGDGTRLSIL.

The rearrangement links TRBV18 to TRBJ2-3, with D tentatively TRBD2 (5 bases). The germline CDR1 and CDR2 sequences are KGHSH and LQKENI. CDR3 length equals 14 residues. The V gene lost 3 bases and the J gene lost 6 bases, with 13 bases spanning the gap. In DNA form, the CDR3 reads TGTGCCAGCTCACCGGAGGCGGCCGGGGATACGCAGTATTTT. It translates to CASSPEAAGDTQYF.

This chain uses TRBV6-2 or TRBV6-3 with TRBJ2-1; 8 bases map to TRBD1. Germline assignment: CDR1 MNHEY and CDR2 SVGEGT. The CDR3 is 16 amino acids. Trimming cost V 2 bases and J 2 bases; bases outside gene matches: 5. The CDR3 DNA follows: TGTGCCAGCAGTTACGACAGGGGAGTCACCTACAATGAGCAGTTCTTC. It translates to CASSYDRGVTYNEQFF.

This clonotype was counted at least ten times. The CDR3 loop is CSASLTAEGIQYF. CDR3 DNA: TGCAGTGCTAGTTTAACAGCCGAGGGTATTCAGTACTTC. V gene TRBV20-1 combines with J gene TRBJ2-4; D perhaps matches TRBD2 (5 bases). Germline V CDR1 and CDR2: DFQATT, SNEGSKA (reference sequence). The ends were cut back, 3 bases at V and 10 bases at J, with 16 bases in the middle. The CDR3 consists of 13 residues.

The J gene is TRBJ2-1, the V gene TRBV20-1, with 12 bases aligning to TRBD2. With V trimmed by 0 bases and J by 0 bases, 9 bases remained unmatched. CDR1 is DFQATT, CDR2 SNEGSKA, per germline (reference sequence). The CDR3 contains 19 residues. The CDR3 region is CSARDEGSSGGVSYNEQFF. In nucleotides, the CDR3 is TGCAGTGCTAGAGATGAAGGGTCTAGCGGGGGGGTCTCCTACAATGAGCAGTTCTTC.

The chain is built from TRBV5-1 and TRBJ2-1, with 9 bases aligning to TRBD1. The CDR3 sequence is 16 residues long. Germline loops: CDR1 SGHRS, CDR2 YFSETQ. V was clipped by 4 bases and J by 4 bases; unmatched bases: 9. This CDR3 reads CASSPRQGGIYNEQFF. The DNA of the CDR3 is TGCGCCAGCAGCCCGAGACAGGGGGGAATTTACAATGAGCAGTTCTTC.

V and J are TRBV7-2 and TRBJ2-2; 10 nucleotides line up with TRBD1. CDR1 and CDR2 from the germline V gene are SGHTA and FQGNSA. CDR3 size: 14 residues. The V segment lost 5 bases and the J segment 3 bases; nucleotides outside the gene matches: 0. In nucleotides, the CDR3 is TGTGCCAGCAGCGGGACAGGGGACACCGGGGAGCTGTTTTTT. Protein product: CASSGTGDTGELFF. Full variable domain (outside the CDR3, taken from reference TRBV7-2 and TRBJ2-2): GAGVSQSPSNKVTEKGKDVELRCDPISGHTALYWYRQSLGQGLEFLIYFQGNSAPDKSGLPSDRFSAERTGGSVSTLTIQRTQQEDSAVYLCASSGTGDTGELFFGEGSRLTVL.

This chain connects TRBV29-1 to TRBJ2-3, with D possibly being TRBD2 (6 bases). Trimming stripped 3 bases from V and 4 bases from J, with 8 bases between. The CDR3 contains 12 residues. Germline CDR1 and CDR2: SQVTM and ANQGSEA. The CDR3 region has the DNA TGCAGCGTTGAGCGGGACTCAGATACGCAGTATTTT. It yields the protein CSVERDSDTQYF.

The genes are TRBV2 and TRBJ2-7, with 10 bases aligning to TRBD1. This CDR3 comprises 15 residues. V trimming: 4 bases; J trimming: 1 base; junction bases outside the gene matches: 4. CDR1 SNHLY and CDR2 FYNNEI come from the germline V gene. In nucleotides, the CDR3 is TGTGCCAGCAGTGTCACGGGACAGGGGTCCTACGAGCAGTACTTC. This gives the protein CASSVTGQGSYEQYF.

The chain combines TRBV6-2 or TRBV6-3 with TRBJ2-3; either TRBD1 or TRBD2 may fit D (5 bases each). Germline V gene sequence: CDR1 MNHEY, CDR2 SVGEGT. The CDR3 sequence is 18 residues long. Trimming pared 7 bases from V and 0 bases from J, leaving 23 bases between. This chain's CDR3 is CASTGPRGDRTSTDTQYF. CDR3 coding DNA: TGTGCCAGCACCGGTCCCCGAGGGGATAGAACTAGCACAGATACGCAGTATTTT.

V gene TRBV25-1 combines with J gene TRBJ1-4; D gene unclear. V lost 4 bases and J 3 bases, leaving 12 bases between the germline ends. CDR1 is MGHDK and CDR2 is SYGVNS in the germline V gene. The length of the CDR3 is 15 residues. The CDR3 bases are TGTGCCAGCAGTGGTTTGGGATTTTCTAATGAAAAACTGTTTTTT. Amino acid sequence: CASSGLGFSNEKLFF.

This clonotype turned up a few times. V is TRBV6-1 and J is TRBJ2-7; TRBD1 matches at 7 bases. CDR1 is MNHNS, CDR2 SASEGT, per germline. J lost 3 bases, V lost 3 bases, and 8 bases had no gene match. This CDR3 comprises 15 residues. CDR3 nucleotide sequence: TGTGCCAGCAGTGACGGTAACAGGGGTAACTACGAGCAGTACTTC. Translated: CASSDGNRGNYEQYF.

V is TRBV5-1 and J is TRBJ2-5, with TRBD2 identical over 9 bases. With 5 bases clipped from V and 3 bases from J, the junction kept 8 bases outside the gene matches. The germline gives CDR1 SGHRS, CDR2 YFSETQ. The length of the CDR3 is 15 residues. The DNA of the CDR3 is TGCGCCAGCAGTCGAGCGGGGGGAGTGGAAGAGACCCAGTACTTC. Encoded protein: CASSRAGGVEETQYF. Supplemented by reference TRBV5-1 and TRBJ2-5, the full variable domain reads KAGVTQTPRYLIKTRGQQVTLSCSPISGHRSVSWYQQTPGQGLQFLFEYFSETQRNKGNFPGRFSGRQFSNSRSEMNVSTLELGDSALYLCASSRAGGVEETQYFGPGTRLLVL.

The chain links TRBV15 to TRBJ2-1, with 11 bases that match TRBD2. This CDR3 region has 16 residues. V was pared by 2 bases and J by 4 bases, with 4 bases of the junction left unmatched. In germline, CDR1 is LNHNV, CDR2 YYDKDF (reference sequence). DNA for the CDR3: TGTGCCACCAGCAGACCCGGGACTAGCGGTTACAATGAGCAGTTCTTC. This gives the protein CATSRPGTSGYNEQFF.

The chain recombines TRBV2 with TRBJ1-2; D remains ambiguous. CDR3 length equals 14 residues. V was clipped by 7 bases and J by 3 bases, with 15 bases between them. Germline V gives CDR1 SNHLY, CDR2 FYNNEI. The CDR3 DNA follows: TGTGCCAGCACAACGGGATCGGCCCACTATGGCTACACCTTC. This sequence encodes CASTTGSAHYGYTF.

This clonotype was recorded a few times. The gene calls are TRBV3-1 and TRBJ2-5; a possible D gene is TRBD2 (5 bases). This CDR3 has 13 amino acids. Germline V gene data show CDR1 as LGHDT and CDR2 as YNNKEL (reference sequence). Trimming stripped 4 bases from V and 4 bases from J, with 10 bases between. In nucleotides, the CDR3 is TGTGCCAGCAGCCCCGCCGGGGTAGAGACCCAGTACTTC. Residues: CASSPAGVETQYF.

The chain joins TRBV27 to TRBJ1-5; D is possibly TRBD1 (6 bases). The V end was cut by 1 base, the J end by 7 bases, with 14 bases between. Germline V gene sequence: CDR1 MNHEY, CDR2 SMNVEV (reference sequence). The CDR3 has 15 amino acids. This CDR3 is CASSLFPRGGQPQHF. For the CDR3, the DNA is TGTGCCAGCAGTTTATTCCCCAGGGGCGGCCAGCCCCAGCATTTT.

This clonotype has just a few counts. The V call is TRBV20-1, the J call TRBJ2-7; 7 nucleotides line up with TRBD1. The J segment lost 0 bases and the V segment lost 1 base, leaving 6 bases of the junction unmatched. There are 15 residues in the CDR3. Germline V gene lookup returns CDR1 DFQATT and CDR2 SNEGSKA (reference sequence). As DNA, the CDR3 is TGCAGTGCTAGAGTGGGGACAGCCAGCTCCTACGAGCAGTACTTC. It codes for CSARVGTASSYEQYF.

The chain uses TRBV29-1 and TRBJ1-4; perhaps TRBD1 as D (5 bases). The CDR3 runs 14 residues. CDR1 and CDR2 (germline): SQVTM, ANQGSEA. The ends were cut back, 7 bases at V and 7 bases at J, with 19 bases in the middle. Written as DNA, the CDR3 is TGCAGCGCTGATCTGATGGGGACGTCTGAAAAACTGTTTTTT. Amino acids: CSADLMGTSEKLFF. The full variable domain, its missing parts supplied by reference TRBV29-1 and TRBJ1-4, is SAVISQKPSRDICQRGTSLTIQCQVDSQVTMMFWYRQQPGQSLTLIATANQGSEATYESGFVIDKFPISRPNLTFSTLTVSNMSPEDSSIYLCSADLMGTSEKLFFGSGTQLSVL.

The rearrangement links TRBV5-1 to TRBJ2-1, with 7 bases aligning to TRBD2. Per germline, CDR1 SGHRS and CDR2 YFSETQ. The CDR3 is 15 amino acids. With V trimmed by 5 bases and J by 0 bases, 5 bases remained unmatched. The CDR3 DNA follows: TGCGCCAGCAGGTGGGGGGGAGGCTCCTACAATGAGCAGTTCTTC. As protein: CASRWGGGSYNEQFF.

The gene calls are TRBV3-1 and TRBJ2-3; D may correspond to TRBD1 or TRBD2 (6 bases each). V was shortened by 1 base and J by 5 bases, with 16 bases between the two germline ends. Germline V gene lookup returns CDR1 LGHDT and CDR2 YNNKEL (reference sequence). The CDR3 contains 16 residues. The CDR3 is CASSQVESGAQDTQYF. The DNA of the CDR3 is TGTGCCAGCAGCCAAGTTGAATCGGGGGCCCAAGATACGCAGTATTTT.

The chain employs TRBV3-1 and TRBJ2-2; no reliable D call. Germline V gene sequence: CDR1 LGHDT, CDR2 YNNKEL (reference sequence). The length of the CDR3 is 15 residues. The ends were cut back, 5 bases at V and 3 bases at J, with 13 bases in the middle. The CDR3 DNA reads as TGTGCCAGCAGCGCCTTCCTTGGGGACACCGGGGAGCTGTTTTTT. Its protein is CASSAFLGDTGELFF.

CDR3 amino acids: CASSQDPGVGRSEKLFF. CDR3 DNA sequence: TGTGCCAGCAGCCAAGACCCCGGGGTAGGGAGATCTGAAAAACTGTTTTTT. The V gene is TRBV4-2, the J gene TRBJ1-4; D not certain. This CDR3 is 17 amino acids long. The germline V and J ends were trimmed by 0 bases and 7 bases, with 18 bases remaining between them. CDR1 is LGHNA, CDR2 YNFKEQ, per germline.

The chain combines TRBV5-4 with TRBJ2-3, with TRBD2 identical over 7 bases. The V gene end was trimmed by 4 bases and the J gene end by 6 bases; junction bases not matched to a gene: 14. Germline CDR1 and CDR2: SGHNT and YYREEE (reference sequence). The CDR3 spans 16 residues. The CDR3 DNA reads TGTGCCAGCAGCCTCCTACTAGCGCCTGAATCGGATACGCAGTATTTT. Its protein product is CASSLLLAPESDTQYF.

This clonotype showed up just a few times. The chain recombines TRBV5-4 with TRBJ2-5; 7 nucleotides line up with TRBD1. The CDR3 has 13 residues. Germline lookup yields CDR1 SGHNT and CDR2 YYREEE (reference sequence). V gave up 5 bases and J gave up 3 bases; unmatched junction bases: 4. This CDR3 is CASRPGTEETQYF. DNA for the CDR3: TGTGCCAGCAGGCCCGGGACAGAAGAGACCCAGTACTTC.

This chain connects TRBV4-2 to TRBJ2-1, with 9 bases lining up with TRBD1. The V gene's germline CDR1 is LGHNA and CDR2 YNFKEQ. The CDR3 is made up of 15 amino acids. J was trimmed by 5 bases and V by 5 bases; bases with no gene match: 7. CDR3 in amino acids: CASSKPGQGNNEQFF. The CDR3 nucleotides are TGTGCCAGCAGCAAGCCGGGACAGGGAAACAATGAGCAGTTCTTC.

DNA of the CDR3: TGCAGCGGGCAAAACACCGGGGAGCTGTTTTTT. This sequence encodes CSGQNTGELFF. The chain has TRBV29-1 and TRBJ2-2; D uncertain. The germline V and J ends were trimmed by 7 bases and 2 bases, with 5 bases remaining between them. The CDR3 consists of 11 residues. The germline V gene has CDR1 SQVTM and CDR2 ANQGSEA.

This clonotype has only a few counts. The V gene is TRBV29-1, the J gene TRBJ2-7, with D unresolved. This CDR3 is built from 12 residues. The germline V and J ends were trimmed by 5 bases and 6 bases, with 14 bases remaining between them. CDR1 SQVTM and CDR2 ANQGSEA come from the germline V gene. DNA for the CDR3: TGCAGCGTTAGGGTTCTAAGTTCCGAGCAGTACTTC. Residues: CSVRVLSSEQYF.

The chain is built from TRBV6-2 or TRBV6-3 and TRBJ2-2, with 7 bases lining up with TRBD2. Germline loops: CDR1 MNHEY, CDR2 SVGEGT. CDR3 length equals 18 residues. The trim removed 2 bases at V and 0 bases at J, leaving 9 bases unmatched. The CDR3 region is CASSYPGLLLSNTGELFF. The DNA of the CDR3 is TGTGCCAGCAGTTACCCGGGACTACTCCTCTCGAACACCGGGGAGCTGTTTTTT.

The chain has TRBV7-2 and TRBJ2-2; D possibly uses TRBD1 or TRBD2 (5 bases each). Germline V gives CDR1 SGHTA, CDR2 FQGNSA. CDR3 length: 16 amino acids. Deletions cut 4 bases from V and 3 bases from J, with 15 bases between. In DNA form, the CDR3 reads TGTGCCAGCAGCTCTAGGGACCCTACGTACACCGGGGAGCTGTTTTTT. This sequence encodes CASSSRDPTYTGELFF.

The rearrangement joins TRBV29-1 to TRBJ2-7, with 9 positions matching TRBD2. The CDR3 is 14 amino acids. Germline CDR1 and CDR2: SQVTM and ANQGSEA. J gave up 9 bases and V 5 bases, and 14 bases lay outside the gene matches. This CDR3 reads CSVRTGAGGGRQYF. CDR3 in DNA: TGCAGCGTTAGAACAGGAGCGGGGGGTGGGCGGCAGTACTTC.

The chain recombines TRBV5-1 with TRBJ1-4; D possibly corresponds to TRBD1 (5 bases). V dropped 1 base and J dropped 0 bases, with 13 bases sitting between them. CDR3 size: 17 residues. From germline, CDR1 is SGHRS and CDR2 YFSETQ. The CDR3 region has the DNA TGCGCCAGCAGCTTGACAGGAGCGTCTGCAACTAATGAAAAACTGTTTTTT. As protein: CASSLTGASATNEKLFF.